The present entry profiles one TCR beta chain with its context. The antigen it binds to is not known. It has no much larger one-base neighbor in the sample; base qualities were not kept. The data stem from a study of blood T cell repertoires in COVID-19 (TCRdb year 2020). About the investigation overall: Collaborator samples came from the United States, Italy and Spain and covered acute and convalescent phases of COVID-19. Deeply sampled blood TCRbeta repertoires from subjects exposed to, actively infected with, or recovered from COVID-19 were included in the dataset. A de-identified subject ID, COVID-19 status, age in years and sex were almost always included in the sample metadata. Samples were obtained from the ongoing ImmuneRACE study (first 160 participants) and from over 1,000 subjects provided by 6 global collaborators. The material from the prospective study consisted of cDNA or gDNA derived from T cells, B-cell-depleted T cells, or PBMCs. The repertoires were made available in a free public database intended to serve as a resource for research on the immune response to SARS-CoV-2. Where available, HLA class I and class II types were obtained from metadata supplied by the sample provider rather than from assay-based typing. What the study reported, not specific to this receptor: The quantity of clinical and demographic metadata differed by source and by participant and was supplied without curation.

TCRbeta CDR3 regions were amplified from genomic DNA using the immunoSEQ Assay, a bias-controlled multiplex PCR. Regarding the original processing steps: Within the assay, amplification of reference gene primers was used to estimate how many nucleated cells each sample contained. Sequence reads were collapsed and filtered to measure the absolute abundance of every unique TCRbeta CDR3 rearrangement. For each sample, productive Simpson clonality was calculated by taking the square root of Simpson's diversity index across productive rearrangements. What TCRdb holds here is the immuneACCESS table cut down to in-frame rearrangements. Part of the clones is not present; checked against another copy, under half of the missing clones reflect an unresolved V gene, and the others are unexplained. Clone size and the V and J calls come from that table; the DNA yielded D and trimming. This sample gives roughly 100,000 clones in total; under 90% of them show up just once. Together, the top ten hold over 10% of the sample.

The collaborating institutions used their own protocols to collect whole blood in K2EDTA tubes. For TCRbeta analysis, collaborators shipped samples in one of three forms: frozen whole blood, isolated PBMCs, or DNA extracted from either of those sample types. CDR1 and CDR2 (MNHNS, SASEGT) derive from the germline V gene. V sheds 3 bases and J sheds 4 bases, leaving 7 bases between their ends. The CDR3 holds 14 amino acids from the cysteine to the phenylalanine. Left in the record is the CDR3 DNA by itself, 42 bases read in frame from the first base. The origin of this receptor is a human donor in a cohort sampled during active or convalescent COVID-19. Input material: peripheral blood. The chain was built from TRBV6-1 and TRBJ1-6; the D gene is not confidently resolved. CDR3 loop: CASSDKPYNSPLHF. The nucleotide sequence is TGTGCCAGCAGTGATAAGCCGTATAATTCACCCCTCCACTTT.